Following are 14 T cell receptor beta chains from one sample sequenced in a study of technical replicates of blood from a few donors. Profiling relied on immunoSEQ multiplex PCR, and the TCRdb table lists in-frame clones only, not all of them. The data hold some 11,000 clones, with 92% observed a single time. Material for sequencing was PBMCs. The origin of the receptors is a human donor in good health.

The V call is TRBV19, the J call TRBJ1-5; D may be TRBD1 (5 bases). CDR1 LNHDA and CDR2 SQIVND come from the germline V gene (reference sequence). CDR3 length equals 16 residues. Trimming shortened V by 8 bases and J by 2 bases, and 19 bases separated the two germline ends. The CDR3 nucleotides read TGTGCCAGTCGGATGGGGGGGGGTCAGGGCAATCAGCCCCAGCATTTT. Protein product: CASRMGGGQGNQPQHF.

V is TRBV14 and J is TRBJ2-7; D is perhaps TRBD2 (6 bases). The V gene lost 8 bases and the J gene lost 0 bases, with 8 bases spanning the gap. This CDR3 is built from 12 residues. Germline loops: CDR1 SGHDN, CDR2 FVKESK. The chain's CDR3 is CASGGTSYEQYF. The CDR3 nucleotides read TGTGCCAGCGGGGGGACCTCCTACGAGCAGTACTTC.

The CDR3 sequence is CASSTEVYEQYF. The CDR3 nucleotides read TGTGCCAGCAGCACAGAAGTCTACGAGCAGTACTTC. The genes are TRBV7-9 and TRBJ2-7; D is ambiguous. Between the trimmed V and J ends, which lost 5 bases and 3 bases, there was a span of 8 bases. Looked up from germline, CDR1 is SEHNR and CDR2 is FQNEAQ (reference sequence). The CDR3 totals 12 residues.

This chain uses TRBV19 with TRBJ2-1; D remains ambiguous. Per the germline V gene, CDR1 is LNHDA and CDR2 is SQIVND (reference sequence). The CDR3 spans 14 residues. V dropped 7 bases and J dropped 2 bases, with 12 bases sitting between them. This CDR3 reads CASKVASTYNEQFF. CDR3 sequence (DNA): TGTGCCAGTAAAGTAGCTAGTACCTACAATGAGCAGTTCTTC.

The V call is TRBV27, the J call TRBJ2-2; 10 nucleotides match TRBD2. V dropped 4 bases and J dropped 4; count of bases not matched to a gene: 6. The CDR3 runs 16 residues. In germline, CDR1 is MNHEY, CDR2 SMNVEV (reference sequence). The CDR3 bases are TGTGCCAGCAGTTCGAAAGCGGGAGGGGGCACCGGGGAGCTGTTTTTT. Translation gives CASSSKAGGGTGELFF.

This clone occurred a few times. This chain links TRBV2 with TRBJ1-4, with a weak D call TRBD1 (6 bases). CDR1 is SNHLY, CDR2 FYNNEI, per germline. This CDR3 has 16 residues. V was cut by 5 bases and J by 8 bases, with 21 bases left in between. CDR3 DNA: TGTGCCAGCAGTACAACGCCCCGGGACACTAGGGAAAAACTGTTTTTT. Amino acid sequence: CASSTTPRDTREKLFF.

The V call is TRBV27, the J call TRBJ2-2; no firm D call. Germline CDR1 is MNHEY and CDR2 is SMNVEV (reference sequence). V was trimmed by 6 bases and J by 1 base, leaving 3 bases between them. The CDR3 is 12 amino acids. CDR3 DNA sequence: TGTGCCAGCAGACAGAACACCGGGGAGCTGTTTTTT. It encodes CASRQNTGELFF.

A few counts support this clone. J is TRBJ1-5 and V is TRBV28; weak D call: TRBD1 (6 bases). Germline lookup yields CDR1 MDHEN and CDR2 SYDVKM. This CDR3 has 13 residues. V gave up 5 bases and J gave up 4 bases, with 9 bases separating them. The CDR3 reads CASSPTGNQPQHF. The CDR3 coding sequence is TGTGCCAGCAGTCCTACAGGGAATCAGCCCCAGCATTTT.

This clone was seen only a few times. V usage is TRBV5-1 and J usage is TRBJ2-7; possible D gene TRBD1, 5 bases. Per the germline V gene, CDR1 is SGHRS and CDR2 is YFSETQ. This CDR3 comprises 15 residues. The germline V and J ends were trimmed by 0 bases and 6 bases, with 16 bases remaining between them. CDR3 coding DNA: TGCGCCAGCAGCTTGGAGGGGCTAGTAAGTCCCGAGCAGTACTTC. This translates into CASSLEGLVSPEQYF.

The rearrangement uses TRBV10-3 and TRBJ2-3; no firm D call. Trimming removed 6 bases at V and 0 bases at J, with 10 bases between. The CDR3 has 14 amino acids. CDR1 and CDR2 from the germline V gene are ENHRY and SYGVKD. Written as DNA, the CDR3 is TGTGCCATCAGAACATCTGCTAGCACAGATACGCAGTATTTT. It is translated as CAIRTSASTDTQYF.

The chain carries TRBV6-5 and TRBJ2-7; 8 bases fit TRBD1. J gave up 6 bases and V 5 bases, and 6 bases lay outside the gene matches. Germline CDR1 reads MNHEY; CDR2 reads SVGAGI. The CDR3 covers 13 residues. The CDR3 loop is CASSPGQGLEQYF. The CDR3 nucleotides read TGTGCCAGCAGTCCTGGACAGGGCCTCGAGCAGTACTTC.

The chain employs TRBV27 and TRBJ2-1; D is unresolved. V was pared by 4 bases and J by 0 bases, with 10 bases between. The CDR3 is 15 amino acids. The germline CDR1 and CDR2 sequences are MNHEY and SMNVEV (reference sequence). CDR3 sequence: CASSWALSSYNEQFF. The CDR3 bases are TGTGCCAGCAGTTGGGCCCTGAGCTCCTACAATGAGCAGTTCTTC.

This clone was detected only once. This chain connects TRBV28 to TRBJ1-5, with TRBD1 matching over 7 bases. V lost 2 bases, J lost 0 bases, and 19 bases stayed unmatched. This CDR3 contains 21 residues. Germline V gene lookup returns CDR1 MDHEN and CDR2 SYDVKM. For the CDR3, the DNA is TGTGCCAGCAGTTTAACCCCTACGACAGGGATAATCACGGCTAGCAATCAGCCCCAGCATTTT. Amino acids: CASSLTPTTGIITASNQPQHF.

The chain recombines TRBV10-3 with TRBJ1-4, with 8 bases fitting TRBD1. CDR3 size: 16 residues. CDR1 is ENHRY, CDR2 SYGVKD, per germline. Losses at the gene ends were 3 bases for V and 8 bases for J; bases not matched to a gene: 11. The CDR3 spells CAISDSDRGSGEKLFF. CDR3 DNA: TGTGCCATCAGTGATTCAGACAGGGGTTCGGGGGAAAAACTGTTTTTT.